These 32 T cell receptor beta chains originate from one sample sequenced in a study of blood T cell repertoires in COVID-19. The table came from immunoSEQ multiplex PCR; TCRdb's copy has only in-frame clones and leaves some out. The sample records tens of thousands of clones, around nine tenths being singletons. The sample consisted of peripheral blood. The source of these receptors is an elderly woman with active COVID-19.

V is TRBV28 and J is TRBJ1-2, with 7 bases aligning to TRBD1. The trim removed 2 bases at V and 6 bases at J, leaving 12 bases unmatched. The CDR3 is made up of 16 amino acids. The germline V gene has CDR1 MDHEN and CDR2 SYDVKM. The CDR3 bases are TGTGCCAGCAGTTTACATCCGGGCAGGGGGTTTGATGGCTACACCTTC. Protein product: CASSLHPGRGFDGYTF.

This CDR3 reads CASSKVRGRETGELFF. The DNA of the CDR3 is TGTGCCAGCAGCAAAGTAAGAGGGAGAGAAACCGGGGAGCTGTTTTTT. The chain couples TRBV21-1 to TRBJ2-2; the table's TRBD2 call for D was not verified on the DNA. TRBV21-1 is an annotated pseudogene. This CDR3 region has 16 residues.

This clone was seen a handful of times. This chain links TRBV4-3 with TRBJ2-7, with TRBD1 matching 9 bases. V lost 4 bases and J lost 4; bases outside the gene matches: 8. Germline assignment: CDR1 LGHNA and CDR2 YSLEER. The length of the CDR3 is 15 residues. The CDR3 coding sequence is TGCGCCAGCAGCCTTACCGGGACAGGGACATACGAGCAGTACTTC. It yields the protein CASSLTGTGTYEQYF.

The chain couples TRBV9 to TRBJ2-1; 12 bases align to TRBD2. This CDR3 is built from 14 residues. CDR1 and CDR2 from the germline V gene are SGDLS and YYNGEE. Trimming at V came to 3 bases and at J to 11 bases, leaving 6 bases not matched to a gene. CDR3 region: CASSATSGRLKQFF. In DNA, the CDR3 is TGTGCCAGCAGCGCGACTAGCGGGAGATTAAAGCAGTTCTTC.

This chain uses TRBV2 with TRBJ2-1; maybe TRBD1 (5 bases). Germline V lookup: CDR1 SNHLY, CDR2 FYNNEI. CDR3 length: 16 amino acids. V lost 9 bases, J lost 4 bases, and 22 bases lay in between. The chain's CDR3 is CARGGRDWASYNEQFF. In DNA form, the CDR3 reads TGTGCCAGAGGCGGCAGGGATTGGGCCTCATACAATGAGCAGTTCTTC.

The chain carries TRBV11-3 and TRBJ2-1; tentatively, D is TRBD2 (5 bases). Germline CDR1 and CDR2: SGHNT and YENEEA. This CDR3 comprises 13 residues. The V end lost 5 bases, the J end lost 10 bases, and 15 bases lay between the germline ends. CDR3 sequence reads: CASSKVASGEQFF. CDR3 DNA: TGTGCCAGCAGCAAGGTCGCTTCGGGGGAGCAGTTCTTC.

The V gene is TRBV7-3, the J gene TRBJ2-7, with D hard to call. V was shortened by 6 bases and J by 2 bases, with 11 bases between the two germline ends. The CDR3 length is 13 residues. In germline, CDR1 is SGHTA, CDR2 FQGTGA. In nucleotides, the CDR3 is TGTGCCAGCAGTCAGGCCCCTGCCTACGAGCAGTACTTC. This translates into CASSQAPAYEQYF.

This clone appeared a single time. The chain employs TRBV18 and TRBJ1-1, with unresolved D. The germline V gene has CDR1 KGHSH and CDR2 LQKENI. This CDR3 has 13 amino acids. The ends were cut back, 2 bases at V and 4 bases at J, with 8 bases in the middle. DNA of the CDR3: TGTGCCAGCTCACCATCCGAAGCCACTGAAGCTTTCTTT. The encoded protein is CASSPSEATEAFF.

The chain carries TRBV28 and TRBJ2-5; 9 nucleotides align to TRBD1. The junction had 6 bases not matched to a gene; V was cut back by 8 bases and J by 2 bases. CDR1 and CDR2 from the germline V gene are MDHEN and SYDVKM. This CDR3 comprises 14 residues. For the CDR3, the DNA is TGTGCCAGCGGACAGGGGAGTCGGCAAGAGACCCAGTACTTC. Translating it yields CASGQGSRQETQYF.

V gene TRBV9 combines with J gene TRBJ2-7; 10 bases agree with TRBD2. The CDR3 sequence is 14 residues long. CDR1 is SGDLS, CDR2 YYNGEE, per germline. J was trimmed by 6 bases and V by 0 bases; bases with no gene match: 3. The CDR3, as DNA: TGTGCCAGCAGCGTAGATGTAGCGGGAGGCGAGCAGTACTTC. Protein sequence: CASSVDVAGGEQYF.

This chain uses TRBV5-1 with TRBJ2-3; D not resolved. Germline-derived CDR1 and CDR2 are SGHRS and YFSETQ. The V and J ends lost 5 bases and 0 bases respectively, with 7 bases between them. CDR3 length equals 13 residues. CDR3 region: CASREASTDTQYF. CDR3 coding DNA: TGCGCCAGCAGAGAGGCTAGCACAGATACGCAGTATTTT.

The CDR3 DNA is TGTGCCAGCAGTTACCACGGGAGAGGAGGCACAGATACGCAGTATTTT. Translated: CASSYHGRGGTDTQYF. The genes are TRBV6-5 and TRBJ2-3; a possible D gene is TRBD2 (6 bases). This CDR3 spans 16 amino acids. The V and J ends lost 2 bases and 1 base respectively, with 13 bases between them. Germline loops: CDR1 MNHEY, CDR2 SVGAGI.

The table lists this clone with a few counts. The CDR3 region has the DNA TGTGCCACCGCGGAGGGGCTTGGAAACACCATATATTTT. Translating it yields CATAEGLGNTIYF. The V and J genes are TRBV11-2 and TRBJ1-3; a possible D gene is TRBD1 (5 bases). Trimming left V 10 bases short and J 3 bases short, with 13 bases between. The CDR3 extends over 13 amino acids. Germline assignment: CDR1 SGHAT and CDR2 FQNNGV.

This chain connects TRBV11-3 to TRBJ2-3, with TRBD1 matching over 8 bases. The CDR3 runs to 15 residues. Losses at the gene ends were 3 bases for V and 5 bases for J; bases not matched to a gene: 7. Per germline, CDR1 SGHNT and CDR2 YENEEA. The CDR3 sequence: CASSLGTTGEDTQYF. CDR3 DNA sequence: TGTGCCAGCAGCTTGGGCACGACAGGGGAAGATACGCAGTATTTT. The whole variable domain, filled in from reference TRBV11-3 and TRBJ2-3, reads EAGVVQSPRYKIIEKKQPVAFWCNPISGHNTLYWYLQNLGQGPELLIRYENEEAVDDSQLPKDRFSAERLKGVDSTLKIQPAELGDSAVYLCASSLGTTGEDTQYFGPGTRLTVL.

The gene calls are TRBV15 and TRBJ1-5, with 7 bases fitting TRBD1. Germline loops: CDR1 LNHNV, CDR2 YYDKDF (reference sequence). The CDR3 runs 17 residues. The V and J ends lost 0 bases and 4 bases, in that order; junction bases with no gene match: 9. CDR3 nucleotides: TGTGCCACCAGCAGAGACACCCAAGGACAGGCTAATCAGCCCCAGCATTTT. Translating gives CATSRDTQGQANQPQHF.

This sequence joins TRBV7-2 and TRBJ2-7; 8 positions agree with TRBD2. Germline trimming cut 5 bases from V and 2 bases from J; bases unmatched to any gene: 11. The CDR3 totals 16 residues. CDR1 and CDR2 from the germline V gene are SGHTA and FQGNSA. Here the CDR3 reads CASSERVAGLTYEQYF. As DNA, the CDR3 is TGTGCCAGCAGCGAACGGGTAGCGGGACTGACCTACGAGCAGTACTTC.

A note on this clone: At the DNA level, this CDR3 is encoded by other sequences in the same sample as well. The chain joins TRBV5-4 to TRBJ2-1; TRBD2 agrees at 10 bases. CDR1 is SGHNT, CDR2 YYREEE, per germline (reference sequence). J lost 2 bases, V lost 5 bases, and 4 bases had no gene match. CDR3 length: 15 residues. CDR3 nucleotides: TGTGCCAGCAGTTCAGGGACTAGCGCCTACAATGAGCAGTTCTTC. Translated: CASSSGTSAYNEQFF. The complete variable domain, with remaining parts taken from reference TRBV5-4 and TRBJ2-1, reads ETGVTQSPTHLIKTRGQQVTLRCSSQSGHNTVSWYQQALGQGPQFIFQYYREEENGRGNFPPRFSGLQFPNYSSELNVNALELDDSALYLCASSSGTSAYNEQFFGPGTRLTVL.

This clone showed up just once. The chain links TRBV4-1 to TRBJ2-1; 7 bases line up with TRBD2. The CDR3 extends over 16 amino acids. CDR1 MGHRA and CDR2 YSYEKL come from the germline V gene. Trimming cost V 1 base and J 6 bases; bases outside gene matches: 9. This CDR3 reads CASSQVSSGRVNEQFF. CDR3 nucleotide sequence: TGCGCCAGCAGCCAAGTTAGTAGCGGGCGGGTCAATGAGCAGTTCTTC.

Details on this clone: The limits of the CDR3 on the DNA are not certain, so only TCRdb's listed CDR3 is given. CDR3 amino acids: CASSSSGSNEKLFF. The chain couples TRBV6-5 to TRBJ1-4. Germline CDR1 is MNHEY and CDR2 is SVGAGI. The CDR3 has 14 residues if both end residues are counted.

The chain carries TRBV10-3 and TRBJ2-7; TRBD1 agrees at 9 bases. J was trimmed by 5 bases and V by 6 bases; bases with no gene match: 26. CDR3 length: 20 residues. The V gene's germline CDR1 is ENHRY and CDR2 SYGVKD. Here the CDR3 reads CAISSTGGFQSVSISHEQYF. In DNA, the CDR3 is TGTGCCATCAGCTCGACAGGGGGTTTCCAATCGGTGTCCATAAGCCACGAGCAGTACTTC.

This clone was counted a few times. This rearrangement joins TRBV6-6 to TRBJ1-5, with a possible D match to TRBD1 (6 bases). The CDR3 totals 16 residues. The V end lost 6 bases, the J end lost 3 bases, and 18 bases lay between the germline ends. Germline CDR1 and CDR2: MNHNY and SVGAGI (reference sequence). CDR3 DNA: TGTGCCAGCAGGGGTGCGGGGGCCGCTTACAATCAGCCCCAGCATTTT. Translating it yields CASRGAGAAYNQPQHF.

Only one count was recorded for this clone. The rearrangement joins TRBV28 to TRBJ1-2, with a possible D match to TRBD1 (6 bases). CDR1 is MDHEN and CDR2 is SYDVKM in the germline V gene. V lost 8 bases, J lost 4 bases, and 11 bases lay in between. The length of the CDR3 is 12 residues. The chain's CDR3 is CASRQAPYGYTF. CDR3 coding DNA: TGTGCCAGCCGACAGGCTCCCTATGGCTACACCTTC.

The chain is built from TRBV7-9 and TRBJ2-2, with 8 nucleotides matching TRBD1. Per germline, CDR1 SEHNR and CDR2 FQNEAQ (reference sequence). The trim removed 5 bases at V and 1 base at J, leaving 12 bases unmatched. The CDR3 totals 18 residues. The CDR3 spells CASSPNPRDRKNTGELFF. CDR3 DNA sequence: TGTGCCAGCAGCCCCAACCCGCGGGACAGGAAGAACACCGGGGAGCTGTTTTTT.

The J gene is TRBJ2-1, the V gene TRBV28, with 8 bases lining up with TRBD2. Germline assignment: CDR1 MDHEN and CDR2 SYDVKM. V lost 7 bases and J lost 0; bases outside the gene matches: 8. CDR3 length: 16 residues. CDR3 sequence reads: CASTPGGSASYNEQFF. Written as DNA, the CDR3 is TGTGCCAGCACCCCGGGGGGGTCAGCCTCCTACAATGAGCAGTTCTTC.

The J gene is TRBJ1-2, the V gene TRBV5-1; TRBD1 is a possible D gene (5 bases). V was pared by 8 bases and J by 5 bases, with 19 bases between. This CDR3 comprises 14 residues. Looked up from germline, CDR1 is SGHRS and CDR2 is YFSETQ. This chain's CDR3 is CASSPQGMEYGYTF. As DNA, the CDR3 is TGCGCCAGTTCACCCCAGGGTATGGAGTATGGCTACACCTTC. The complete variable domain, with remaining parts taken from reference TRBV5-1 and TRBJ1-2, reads KAGVTQTPRYLIKTRGQQVTLSCSPISGHRSVSWYQQTPGQGLQFLFEYFSETQRNKGNFPGRFSGRQFSNSRSEMNVSTLELGDSALYLCASSPQGMEYGYTFGSGTRLTVV.

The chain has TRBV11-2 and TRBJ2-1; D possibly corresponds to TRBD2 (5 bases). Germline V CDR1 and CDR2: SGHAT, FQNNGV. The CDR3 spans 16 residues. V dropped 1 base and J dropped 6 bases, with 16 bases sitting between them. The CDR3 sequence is CASSLVGSSTSNEQFF. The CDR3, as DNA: TGTGCCAGCAGCTTAGTAGGGAGCTCTACAAGCAATGAGCAGTTCTTC.

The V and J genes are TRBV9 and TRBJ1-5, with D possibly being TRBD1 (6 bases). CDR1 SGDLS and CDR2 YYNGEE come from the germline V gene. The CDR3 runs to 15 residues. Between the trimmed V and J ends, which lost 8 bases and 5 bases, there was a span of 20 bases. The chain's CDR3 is CASSPGPGVHQPQHF. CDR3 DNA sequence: TGTGCCAGTTCCCCCGGCCCAGGGGTCCATCAGCCCCAGCATTTT.

The CDR3 DNA sequence: TGTGCCAGCAGGGGGGGCAATGAGCAGTTCTTC. The encoded protein is CASRGGNEQFF. The J gene is TRBJ2-1, the V gene TRBV25-1; possible D gene TRBD2, 6 bases. V gave up 6 bases and J gave up 6 bases, with 6 bases separating them. There are 11 residues in the CDR3. CDR1 MGHDK and CDR2 SYGVNS come from the germline V gene.

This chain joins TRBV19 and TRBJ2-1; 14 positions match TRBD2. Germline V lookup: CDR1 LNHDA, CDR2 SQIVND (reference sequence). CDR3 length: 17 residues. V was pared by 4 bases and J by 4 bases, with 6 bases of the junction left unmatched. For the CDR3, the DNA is TGTGCCAGTAGTACAGGGACTAGCGGGAGTTCATACAATGAGCAGTTCTTC. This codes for CASSTGTSGSSYNEQFF.

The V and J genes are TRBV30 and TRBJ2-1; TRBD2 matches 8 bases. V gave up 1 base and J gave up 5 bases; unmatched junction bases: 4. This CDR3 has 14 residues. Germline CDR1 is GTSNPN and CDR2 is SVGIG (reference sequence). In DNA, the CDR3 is TGTGCCTGGAGTGAAACGGGAGGGGACAATGAGCAGTTCTTC. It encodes CAWSETGGDNEQFF.

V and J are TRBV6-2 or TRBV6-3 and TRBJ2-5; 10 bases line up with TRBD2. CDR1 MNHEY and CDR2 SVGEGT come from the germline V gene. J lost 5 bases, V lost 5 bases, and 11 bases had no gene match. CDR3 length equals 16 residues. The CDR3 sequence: CASSHRPLAGVETQYF. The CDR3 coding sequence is TGTGCCAGCAGTCACCGGCCTCTAGCGGGAGTTGAGACCCAGTACTTC.

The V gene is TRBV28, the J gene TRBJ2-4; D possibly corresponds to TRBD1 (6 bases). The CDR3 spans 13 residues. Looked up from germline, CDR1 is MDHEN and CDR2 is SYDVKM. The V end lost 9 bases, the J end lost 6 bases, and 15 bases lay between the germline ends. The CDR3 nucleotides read TGTGCCAGTGAGGAAACAGGGAGAAACATTCAGTACTTC. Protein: CASEETGRNIQYF.